Below are 25 T cell receptor beta chains sequenced from a single sample in a study of OX40 agonist ivuxolimab in advanced cancers. The data were produced by immunoSEQ multiplex PCR, yet TCRdb's version contains in-frame clones alone and is incomplete. This table has 60,000 to 75,000 clones, about 89% appearing once. The input for sequencing was CD4+ or CD8+ T cells sorted from blood, taken in a trial of the OX40 agonist ivuxolimab. The receptors were sampled from an adult with an advanced solid tumor such as melanoma, head and neck, liver or kidney cancer.

V usage is TRBV7-3 and J usage is TRBJ1-2, with 7 bases aligning to TRBD1. From germline, CDR1 is SGHTA and CDR2 FQGTGA. The V and J ends lost 5 bases and 8 bases, in that order; junction bases with no gene match: 8. The CDR3 has 13 residues. Written as DNA, the CDR3 is TGTGCCAGCAGCCACGACAGGGTAGACGGCTACACCTTC. This codes for CASSHDRVDGYTF. Using reference TRBV7-3 and TRBJ1-2 for the parts outside the CDR3, the full variable domain is GAGVSQTPSNKVTEKGKYVELRCDPISGHTALYWYRQSLGQGPEFLIYFQGTGAADDSGLPNDRFFAVRPEGSVSTLKIQRTERGDSAVYLCASSHDRVDGYTFGSGTRLTVV.

The chain uses TRBV10-2 and TRBJ2-1; 9 nucleotides line up with TRBD1. The CDR3 consists of 16 residues. Trimming cost V 5 bases and J 4 bases; bases outside gene matches: 9. Germline V gene data show CDR1 as WSHSY and CDR2 as SAAADI. CDR3 sequence (DNA): TGCGCCAGCAGTAGCCTCAGGGACAGGGCGTACAATGAGCAGTTCTTC. Its translation: CASSSLRDRAYNEQFF.

The V call is TRBV2, the J call TRBJ1-5, with 9 bases matching TRBD1. Unmatched junction bases numbered 14, after V lost 2 bases and J lost 6 bases. This CDR3 region has 18 residues. Germline assignment: CDR1 SNHLY and CDR2 FYNNEI. CDR3 sequence: CASSELEQGAESCQPQHF. The DNA for the CDR3 is TGTGCCAGCAGTGAATTAGAACAGGGGGCCGAATCATGTCAGCCCCAGCATTTT.

The chain carries TRBV19 and TRBJ1-5; D remains ambiguous. V lost 7 bases and J lost 0, with 10 bases in between. The germline V gene encodes CDR1 LNHDA and CDR2 SQIVND (reference sequence). The CDR3 is made up of 14 amino acids. The chain's CDR3 is CASNLGSSNQPQHF. CDR3 sequence (DNA): TGTGCCAGTAATTTAGGGAGTAGCAATCAGCCCCAGCATTTT. Filled out from reference TRBV19 and TRBJ1-5, the complete variable domain reads DGGITQSPKYLFRKEGQNVTLSCEQNLNHDAMYWYRQDPGQGLRLIYYSQIVNDFQKGDIAEGYSVSREKKESFPLTVTSAQKNPTAFYLCASNLGSSNQPQHFGDGTRLSIL.

The chain combines TRBV5-5 with TRBJ2-3; TRBD1 agrees at 8 bases. In germline, CDR1 is SGHKS, CDR2 YYEKEE (reference sequence). The J segment lost 1 base and the V segment lost 4 bases, leaving 17 bases of the junction unmatched. CDR3 length: 19 residues. CDR3 sequence: CASSTSGGWRSIGTDTQYF. CDR3 sequence (DNA): TGTGCCAGCAGCACCTCAGGGGGCTGGAGGAGCATAGGCACAGATACGCAGTATTTT.

V is TRBV7-8 and J is TRBJ1-2; TRBD1 aligns across 9 bases. CDR1 SGHVS and CDR2 FQNEAQ come from the germline V gene. V was clipped by 6 bases and J by 2 bases; unmatched bases: 10. The CDR3 extends over 16 amino acids. The CDR3 nucleotides are TGTGCCAGCAGTCCTCAGGGACAGGGAGGCAACTATGGCTACACCTTC. Its protein is CASSPQGQGGNYGYTF.

The rearrangement joins TRBV13 to TRBJ1-1; the match to TRBD1 covers 9 bases. V was clipped by 5 bases and J by 3 bases; unmatched bases: 7. The CDR3 length is 15 residues. Germline V gene data show CDR1 as PRHDT and CDR2 as FYEKMQ (reference sequence). In nucleotides, the CDR3 is TGTGCCAGCAGCAGAAACCGGGACAGGGACACTGAAGCTTTCTTT. It translates to CASSRNRDRDTEAFF.

The rearrangement links TRBV5-4 to TRBJ2-1; 7 bases line up with TRBD1. Per germline, CDR1 SGHNT and CDR2 YYREEE (reference sequence). The CDR3 length is 15 residues. Unmatched junction bases numbered 10, after V lost 2 bases and J lost 8 bases. The CDR3: CASSLGGAGSHEQFF. The CDR3 nucleotides are TGTGCCAGCAGCTTAGGGGGCGCCGGATCCCATGAGCAGTTCTTC.

The genes are TRBV4-2 and TRBJ2-3, with D perhaps matching TRBD2 (5 bases). The CDR3 covers 14 residues. Germline CDR1 LGHNA, CDR2 YNFKEQ. Trimming took off 1 base at V and 0 bases at J, with 5 bases between the two ends. Here the CDR3 reads CASSQAGSTDTQYF. CDR3 in DNA: TGTGCCAGCAGCCAAGCGGGGAGCACAGATACGCAGTATTTT.

CDR3 in amino acids: CASSWTSGRVYTDTQYF. CDR3 sequence (DNA): TGTGCCAGCAGCTGGACTAGCGGCCGGGTCTACACAGATACGCAGTATTTT. This sequence joins TRBV13 and TRBJ2-3; 10 bases are shared with TRBD2. The trim removed 4 bases at V and 2 bases at J, leaving 9 bases unmatched. Germline-derived CDR1 and CDR2 are PRHDT and FYEKMQ (reference sequence). The CDR3 is 17 amino acids.

The rearrangement joins TRBV28 to TRBJ2-7; D not certain. V shed 5 bases and J shed 0 bases, with 14 bases lying between them. This CDR3 is built from 15 residues. Per the germline V gene, CDR1 is MDHEN and CDR2 is SYDVKM. As DNA, the CDR3 is TGTGCCAGCAGTCCCAGCTACACGAACTCCTACGAGCAGTACTTC. Protein: CASSPSYTNSYEQYF.

V is TRBV19 and J is TRBJ2-2; D is possibly TRBD1 or TRBD2 (6 bases each). Trimming cost V 3 bases and J 6 bases, with 17 bases left between them. The CDR3 is 16 amino acids. The germline CDR1 and CDR2 sequences are LNHDA and SQIVND (reference sequence). The CDR3 protein is CASSITGGLKSGELFF. In nucleotides, the CDR3 is TGTGCCAGTAGTATTACTGGGGGGCTCAAATCCGGGGAGCTGTTTTTT.

This clone has just one count. The chain is built from TRBV19 and TRBJ1-2, with a weak D call TRBD1 (5 bases). V dropped 4 bases and J dropped 3 bases, with 9 bases sitting between them. CDR3 length equals 13 residues. CDR1 is LNHDA and CDR2 is SQIVND in the germline V gene (reference sequence). CDR3 coding DNA: TGTGCCAGTAGTACCCGACAGTACTATGGCTACACCTTC. Translated, it gives CASSTRQYYGYTF.

The chain couples TRBV15 to TRBJ2-1; no clear D gene. The length of the CDR3 is 14 residues. Germline assignment: CDR1 LNHNV and CDR2 YYDKDF (reference sequence). The V end was cut by 1 base, the J end by 3 bases, with 7 bases between. CDR3: CATSRVLDYNEQFF. The CDR3, as DNA: TGTGCCACCAGCAGAGTACTGGACTACAATGAGCAGTTCTTC. Full variable domain (missing parts from reference TRBV15 and TRBJ2-1): DAMVIQNPRYQVTQFGKPVTLSCSQTLNHNVMYWYQQKSSQAPKLLFHYYDKDFNNEADTPDNFQSRRPNTSFCFLDIRSPGLGDTAMYLCATSRVLDYNEQFFGPGTRLTVL.

The chain joins TRBV10-1 to TRBJ2-7; D is undetermined. Between the trimmed V and J ends, which lost 3 bases and 3 bases, there was a span of 6 bases. The CDR3 spans 12 residues. Germline loops: CDR1 WNHNN, CDR2 SYGVQD (reference sequence). CDR3 sequence reads: CASSDPDYEQYF. The DNA for the CDR3 is TGCGCCAGCAGTGATCCAGACTACGAGCAGTACTTC.

The V and J genes are TRBV27 and TRBJ1-2; D unresolved. The CDR3 consists of 14 residues. V lost 0 bases to trimming and J lost 4 bases, with 9 bases between them. In germline, CDR1 is MNHEY, CDR2 SMNVEV (reference sequence). CDR3 coding DNA: TGTGCCAGCAGTTTATCCCCAGATCTCTATGGCTACACCTTC. Its translation: CASSLSPDLYGYTF.

The rearrangement uses TRBV7-6 and TRBJ1-1; D is perhaps TRBD1 (6 bases). From germline, CDR1 is SGHVS and CDR2 FNYEAQ. V lost 3 bases and J 6 bases, leaving 11 bases between the germline ends. The CDR3 totals 13 residues. The CDR3 DNA follows: TGTGCCAGCAGCTTGGGGGGGCTCGCTGAAGCTTTCTTT. This translates into CASSLGGLAEAFF.

The V and J genes are TRBV4-2 and TRBJ2-1; D is tentatively TRBD1 or TRBD2 (5 bases each). V was pared by 3 bases and J by 5 bases, with 17 bases between. Germline CDR1 is LGHNA and CDR2 is YNFKEQ. The CDR3 length is 16 residues. Written as DNA, the CDR3 is TGTGCCAGCAGCCACCCTCTGGGGGTGGTAAACAATGAGCAGTTCTTC. Translating it yields CASSHPLGVVNNEQFF.

This sequence joins TRBV5-4 and TRBJ2-1; 10 positions match TRBD2. The trim removed 4 bases at V and 5 bases at J, leaving 15 bases unmatched. In germline, CDR1 is SGHNT, CDR2 YYREEE (reference sequence). The CDR3 has 18 amino acids. DNA of the CDR3: TGTGCCAGCAGCACCGCCGGGACTAGCGAAGTCACCGACAATGAGCAGTTCTTC. Translated: CASSTAGTSEVTDNEQFF.

The J gene is TRBJ2-6, the V gene TRBV28; perhaps TRBD1 as D (5 bases). V lost 6 bases, J lost 0 bases, and 9 bases lay in between. Germline V lookup: CDR1 MDHEN, CDR2 SYDVKM. The CDR3 sequence is 15 residues long. The CDR3 DNA reads TGTGCCAGCAGGAGTCAGGGCTCTGGGGCCAACGTCCTGACTTTC. Translated, it gives CASRSQGSGANVLTF. The full variable domain, with the rest looked up from reference TRBV28 and TRBJ2-6, is DVKVTQSSRYLVKRTGEKVFLECVQDMDHENMFWYRQDPGLGLRLIYFSYDVKMKEKGDIPEGYSVSREKKERFSLILESASTNQTSMYLCASRSQGSGANVLTFGAGSRLTVL.

This chain connects TRBV30 to TRBJ2-7; 12 bases map to TRBD2. Unmatched junction bases numbered 1, after V lost 1 base and J lost 3 bases. Germline assignment: CDR1 GTSNPN and CDR2 SVGIG (reference sequence). This CDR3 contains 14 residues. CDR3 amino acids: CAWSGLAGVYEQYF. Written as DNA, the CDR3 is TGTGCCTGGAGTGGACTAGCGGGAGTCTACGAGCAGTACTTC.

The chain uses TRBV7-9 and TRBJ2-7; 7 bases line up with TRBD1. Germline V gene sequence: CDR1 SEHNR, CDR2 FQNEAQ (reference sequence). With 7 bases clipped from V and 3 bases from J, the junction kept 9 bases outside the gene matches. The CDR3 contains 14 residues. CDR3 nucleotides: TGTGCCAGCACCCCAATCGACAGGGACTACGAGCAGTACTTC. Translating gives CASTPIDRDYEQYF.

The V and J genes are TRBV27 and TRBJ2-4; 11 nucleotides align to TRBD2. With V trimmed by 0 bases and J by 14 bases, 9 bases remained unmatched. The CDR3 loop spans 15 amino acids. CDR1 and CDR2 (germline): MNHEY, SMNVEV (reference sequence). The CDR3: CASSLSFSGRAWEYF. Written as DNA, the CDR3 is TGTGCCAGCAGTTTATCGTTTAGCGGGAGGGCTTGGGAGTACTTC.

The chain recombines TRBV28 with TRBJ2-7; the D is unclear. The CDR3 covers 13 residues. CDR1 is MDHEN, CDR2 SYDVKM, per germline. V was clipped by 4 bases and J by 1 base, with 8 bases between them. The CDR3 DNA reads as TGTGCCAGCAGTTCCCTAGGATCCTACGAGCAGTACTTC. Its translation is CASSSLGSYEQYF.

The chain is built from TRBV11-1 and TRBJ2-7; D remains unclear. Germline lookup yields CDR1 SGHAT and CDR2 FQDESV (reference sequence). V lost 3 bases, J lost 2 bases, and 17 bases lay in between. The CDR3 extends over 16 amino acids. The CDR3 DNA is TGTGCCAGCAGCTTGGCCAGACGTCTAGATCCCTACGAGCAGTACTTC. It codes for CASSLARRLDPYEQYF. The full variable domain, its missing parts supplied by reference TRBV11-1 and TRBJ2-7, is EAEVAQSPRYKITEKSQAVAFWCDPISGHATLYWYRQILGQGPELLVQFQDESVVDDSQLPKDRFSAERLKGVDSTLKIQPAELGDSAMYLCASSLARRLDPYEQYFGPGTRLTVT.